The 13 T cell receptor beta chains below were found in one sample sequenced in a study of blood T cells in healthy people across ages. A sample-barcoded 5' primer and a J-beta primer mix were used in a second PCR of about 7 to 12 cycles. One entry per CDR3 protein results from TCRdb running MiXCR on the 5' RACE reads. The sample carries under 2 million distinct CDR3 sequences, 30% to 40% recorded once. Specimen: blood. These receptors were obtained from a woman in her 30s in good health.

The V and J genes are TRBV15 and TRBJ2-1; perhaps TRBD1 as D (5 bases). Matching the DNA end better, TRBJ2-7 makes the J call doubtful. Germline V gives CDR1 LNHNV, CDR2 YYDKDF (reference sequence). The CDR3 covers 15 residues. The DNA of the CDR3 is TGTGCCACCAGCAGAGCGAAGGGGTTCTACAATGAGCAGTACTTC. Amino acid sequence: CATSRAKGFYNEQYF.

This clonotype showed up just a few times. The genes are TRBV6-2 or TRBV6-3 and TRBJ2-3; 12 bases line up with TRBD2. This CDR3 has 15 residues. CDR1 MNHEY and CDR2 SVGEGT come from the germline V gene. Losses at the gene ends were 8 bases for V and 4 bases for J; bases not matched to a gene: 7. The CDR3 spells CASGASGRAADTQYF. CDR3 DNA sequence: TGTGCCAGCGGAGCTAGCGGGAGGGCAGCAGATACGCAGTATTTT.

The rearrangement uses TRBV6-5 and TRBJ2-7; D remains unclear. The V gene lost 0 bases and the J gene lost 6 bases, with 9 bases spanning the gap. The CDR3 length is 13 residues. Germline V gene sequence: CDR1 MNHEY, CDR2 SVGAGI. CDR3 nucleotide sequence: TGTGCCAGCAGTTACTCGTCAGTAGGCGAGCAGTACTTC. Translated, it gives CASSYSSVGEQYF.

This clonotype was counted a few times. One junction end disagrees with the germline gene, perhaps due to a read error. J is TRBJ2-1 and V is TRBV27; D gene ambiguous. CDR3 length: 14 residues. The V gene's germline CDR1 is MNHEY and CDR2 SMNVEV (reference sequence). The CDR3 sequence: CASRLSYTDNQQFF. Here the CDR3 DNA reads TGTGCCAGCAGGTTATCGTACACAGACAATCAGCAGTTCTTC.

The chain carries TRBV29-1 and TRBJ2-3, with no clear D. From germline, CDR1 is SQVTM and CDR2 ANQGSEA. Deletions cut 0 bases from V and 5 bases from J, with 12 bases between. This CDR3 region has 14 residues. CDR3 region: CSVEDTPVEDTQYF. CDR3 DNA: TGCAGCGTTGAAGATACCCCGGTGGAAGATACGCAGTATTTT.

The chain joins TRBV27 to TRBJ1-1, with D unclear. CDR1 and CDR2 from the germline V gene are MNHEY and SMNVEV (reference sequence). This CDR3 contains 13 residues. V was trimmed by 3 bases and J by 7 bases, leaving 12 bases between them. DNA of the CDR3: TGTGCCAGCAGTTTGAGGCGATTCGGTGAAGCTTTCTTT. It is translated as CASSLRRFGEAFF.

The gene calls are TRBV28 and TRBJ1-2; 7 bases match TRBD1. CDR1 and CDR2 (germline): MDHEN, SYDVKM. This CDR3 spans 17 amino acids. The V gene end was trimmed by 6 bases and the J gene end by 7 bases; junction bases not matched to a gene: 20. CDR3 DNA: TGTGCCAGCAGCTTGGAGACAGGGTCCCGTACCTTATGTGGCTACACCTTC. Amino acids: CASSLETGSRTLCGYTF.

This clonotype showed up many times. This chain connects TRBV29-1 to TRBJ2-1, with TRBD2 as a possible D gene (6 bases). This CDR3 has 11 amino acids. The V and J ends lost 7 bases and 8 bases respectively, with 12 bases between them. In germline, CDR1 is SQVTM, CDR2 ANQGSEA. CDR3 protein: CSGGENHEQFF. CDR3 DNA: TGCAGCGGGGGGGAGAACCATGAGCAGTTCTTC.

The chain carries TRBV27 and TRBJ2-3; no firm D call. V dropped 6 bases and J dropped 1 base, with 20 bases sitting between them. CDR1 is MNHEY, CDR2 SMNVEV, per germline (reference sequence). The CDR3 length is 17 residues. CDR3 DNA: TGTGCCAGCAGCCTCCTATCTTACTATTCTGGCACAGATACGCAGTATTTT. Its protein is CASSLLSYYSGTDTQYF.

About this clonotype: An end of the junction differs from the germline gene, which may be a read error. V is TRBV20-1 and J is TRBJ1-1, with TRBD1 as a possible D gene (5 bases). This CDR3 has 12 amino acids. Germline assignment: CDR1 DFQATT and CDR2 SNEGSKA (reference sequence). The DNA for the CDR3 is TGCAGTGTTAGAGGGGTTGTCACTGAAGCTTTCTTT. It is translated as CSVRGVVTEAFF.

V usage is TRBV9 and J usage is TRBJ2-2; no reliable D call. V was clipped by 0 bases and J by 5 bases, with 14 bases between them. Germline values: CDR1 SGDLS, CDR2 YYNGEE. This CDR3 contains 16 residues. The CDR3 DNA sequence: TGTGCCAGCAGCGTAGAGGGCAGGACGAGGACCGGGGAGCTGTTTTTT. It translates to CASSVEGRTRTGELFF. The entire variable domain, with the rest obtained from reference TRBV9 and TRBJ2-2, is as follows: DSGVTQTPKHLITATGQRVTLRCSPRSGDLSVYWYQQSLDQGLQFLIQYYNGEERAKGNILERFSAQQFPDLHSELNLSSLELGDSALYFCASSVEGRTRTGELFFGEGSRLTVL.

This clonotype was counted between two and nine times. The chain employs TRBV27 and TRBJ2-3; D might be TRBD2 (5 bases). CDR3 length equals 16 residues. Trimming removed 5 bases at V and 1 base at J, with 16 bases between. Germline V gene data show CDR1 as MNHEY and CDR2 as SMNVEV (reference sequence). The CDR3 sequence: CASSPRKAEGTDTQYF. The CDR3 DNA is TGTGCCAGCAGTCCCCGTAAGGCGGAGGGCACAGATACGCAGTATTTT.

The table lists this clonotype with a few counts. CDR3: CASSLEPAKNTGELFF. Here the CDR3 DNA reads TGCGCCAGCAGCTTGGAGCCAGCTAAGAACACCGGGGAGCTGTTTTTT. The gene calls are TRBV5-1 and TRBJ2-2; D is unclear. The ends were cut back, 0 bases at V and 1 base at J, with 10 bases in the middle. There are 16 residues in the CDR3. Germline V gene lookup returns CDR1 SGHRS and CDR2 YFSETQ.